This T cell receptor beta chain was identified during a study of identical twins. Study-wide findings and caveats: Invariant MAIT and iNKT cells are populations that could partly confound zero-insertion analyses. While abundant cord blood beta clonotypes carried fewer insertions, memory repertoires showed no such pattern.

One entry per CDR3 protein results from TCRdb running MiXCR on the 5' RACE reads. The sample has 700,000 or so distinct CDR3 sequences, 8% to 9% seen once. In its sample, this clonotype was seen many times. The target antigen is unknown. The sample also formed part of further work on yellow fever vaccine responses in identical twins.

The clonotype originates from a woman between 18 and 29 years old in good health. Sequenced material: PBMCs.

In DNA form, the CDR3 reads TGCGCCAGCAGCAAAGACAACGGGGCGAAGGAGACCCAGTACTTC. Its translation: CASSKDNGAKETQYF. V and J are TRBV5-1 and TRBJ2-5; D is tentatively TRBD1 or TRBD2 (5 bases each). CDR3 length: 15 amino acids. V shed 4 bases and J shed 5 bases, with 18 bases lying between them. Per the germline V gene, CDR1 is SGHRS and CDR2 is YFSETQ.